Following are 21 T cell receptor beta chains from one sample sequenced in a study of identical twins. TCRdb processed the 5' RACE reads anew with MiXCR; each CDR3 protein has one entry. The sample gives hundreds of thousands of distinct CDR3 sequences, roughly a tenth of which show up once; 4% to 6% is in the top ten. Sequenced: memory (CD45RO+) T cells sorted from blood. All receptors derive from a woman between 18 and 30 years old in good health.

This clonotype showed up just a few times. The V and J genes are TRBV11-1 and TRBJ2-3; 13 nucleotides match TRBD2. The V and J ends lost 1 base and 2 bases, in that order; junction bases with no gene match: 9. The germline gives CDR1 SGHAT, CDR2 FQDESV (reference sequence). This CDR3 comprises 19 residues. This chain's CDR3 is CASSLELAGGLFPTDTQYF. The CDR3 coding sequence is TGTGCCAGCAGCTTAGAACTAGCGGGGGGGCTGTTTCCCACAGATACGCAGTATTTT.

This clonotype was counted a few times. The V and J genes are TRBV7-2 and TRBJ2-7, with 9 positions matching TRBD1. With V trimmed by 5 bases and J by 7 bases, 12 bases remained unmatched. The germline CDR1 and CDR2 sequences are SGHTA and FQGNSA. This CDR3 region has 15 residues. This CDR3 is CASSLDRGTSMEQYF. CDR3 in DNA: TGTGCCAGCAGCCTGGACAGGGGAACTAGTATGGAGCAGTACTTC.

At least ten counts were recorded for this clonotype. The chain is built from TRBV7-9 and TRBJ2-2, with D unresolved. This CDR3 is built from 14 residues. V lost 2 bases to trimming and J lost 1 base, with 5 bases between them. CDR1 and CDR2 (germline): SEHNR, FQNEAQ (reference sequence). CDR3 sequence (DNA): TGTGCCAGCAGCTTAAGAGAGAACACCGGGGAGCTGTTTTTT. Protein: CASSLRENTGELFF.

This clonotype was observed a handful of times. This chain uses TRBV2 with TRBJ2-5, with D maybe TRBD2 (6 bases). V lost 6 bases to trimming and J lost 2 bases, with 13 bases between them. Germline V CDR1 and CDR2: SNHLY, FYNNEI. The CDR3 covers 14 residues. CDR3 amino acids: CASSAGYQQETQYF. CDR3 coding DNA: TGTGCCAGCAGCGCGGGATACCAGCAAGAGACCCAGTACTTC.

This sequence joins TRBV4-2 and TRBJ1-2; the D is unclear. Germline V CDR1 and CDR2: LGHNA, YNFKEQ. The CDR3 totals 13 residues. The germline V and J ends were trimmed by 10 bases and 7 bases, with 19 bases remaining between them. As DNA, the CDR3 is TGTGCCATGAGCACCGGGTTTCTCTGTGGCTACACCTTC. It specifies CAMSTGFLCGYTF.

The rearrangement uses TRBV7-2 and TRBJ1-1, with D perhaps matching TRBD1 (6 bases). Trimming removed 5 bases from V and 13 bases from J, with 14 bases in between. This CDR3 region has 11 residues. Germline V gene sequence: CDR1 SGHTA, CDR2 FQGNSA. The CDR3 DNA follows: TGTGCCAGCAGCGAGGACAGCAGCGTTTTCTTT. Residues: CASSEDSSVFF. The variable domain in full, completed from reference TRBV7-2 and TRBJ1-1, reads GAGVSQSPSNKVTEKGKDVELRCDPISGHTALYWYRQSLGQGLEFLIYFQGNSAPDKSGLPSDRFSAERTGGSVSTLTIQRTQQEDSAVYLCASSEDSSVFFGQGTRLTVV.

This clonotype has a handful of counts. The rearrangement links TRBV27 to TRBJ1-4, with D possibly being TRBD1 (5 bases). Trimming left V 2 bases short and J 7 bases short, with 11 bases between. The CDR3 contains 14 residues. Germline V lookup: CDR1 MNHEY, CDR2 SMNVEV (reference sequence). The CDR3 sequence: CASSLGTTSEKLFF. In DNA form, the CDR3 reads TGTGCCAGCAGTTTAGGGACGACTTCTGAAAAACTGTTTTTT. Using reference TRBV27 and TRBJ1-4 for the parts outside the CDR3, the full variable domain is EAQVTQNPRYLITVTGKKLTVTCSQNMNHEYMSWYRQDPGLGLRQIYYSMNVEVTDKGDVPEGYKVSRKEKRNFPLILESPSPNQTSLYFCASSLGTTSEKLFFGSGTQLSVL.

The chain has TRBV6-1 and TRBJ2-5, with TRBD1 matching over 8 bases. The V gene's germline CDR1 is MNHNS and CDR2 SASEGT. J was trimmed by 6 bases and V by 7 bases; bases with no gene match: 16. The CDR3 covers 16 residues. CDR3 loop: CASTPGADRARKTQYF. CDR3 sequence (DNA): TGTGCCAGCACCCCGGGAGCGGACAGGGCACGCAAGACCCAGTACTTC.

The V and J genes are TRBV6-1 and TRBJ2-7; perhaps D is TRBD1 or TRBD2 (5 bases each). The CDR3 contains 14 residues. CDR1 is MNHNS and CDR2 is SASEGT in the germline V gene. Trimming pared 7 bases from V and 3 bases from J, leaving 16 bases between. DNA for the CDR3: TGTGCCAGCACCGGGACCGGACACAGCTACGAGCAGTACTTC. Protein sequence: CASTGTGHSYEQYF.

This clonotype was seen only a few times. The rearrangement uses TRBV27 and TRBJ2-5; maybe TRBD2 (6 bases). This CDR3 is 14 amino acids long. Germline CDR1 reads MNHEY; CDR2 reads SMNVEV (reference sequence). Trimming shortened V by 4 bases and J by 10 bases, and 19 bases separated the two germline ends. This CDR3 reads CASSSYGAGGDQYF. The CDR3, as DNA: TGTGCCAGCAGTTCATATGGGGCCGGGGGTGACCAGTACTTC.

This clonotype was counted between two and nine times. V usage is TRBV30 and J usage is TRBJ2-7; TRBD2 might be the D (5 bases). The CDR3 is 15 residues long. V was pared by 3 bases and J by 4 bases, with 19 bases between. CDR1 GTSNPN and CDR2 SVGIG come from the germline V gene (reference sequence). The CDR3 sequence: CAWSSVKRPTYEQYF. The CDR3 bases are TGTGCCTGGAGCAGCGTAAAGCGGCCAACGTACGAGCAGTACTTC.

This clonotype occurred many times. The J gene is TRBJ1-3, the V gene TRBV6-1, with D maybe TRBD1 (5 bases). V shed 4 bases and J shed 4 bases, with 14 bases lying between them. Per germline, CDR1 MNHNS and CDR2 SASEGT. CDR3 length: 15 residues. The CDR3 DNA follows: TGTGCCAGCAGTGCCCCGGGGGGTTTCGGAAACACCATATATTTT. It encodes CASSAPGGFGNTIYF.

The chain has TRBV20-1 and TRBJ2-3; 8 bases map to TRBD2. This CDR3 is 15 amino acids long. In germline, CDR1 is DFQATT, CDR2 SNEGSKA (reference sequence). The junction had 4 bases not matched to a gene; V was cut back by 1 base and J by 1 base. CDR3 coding DNA: TGCAGTGCTAGAGTACTTAGCGGGGGCACAGATACGCAGTATTTT. It is translated as CSARVLSGGTDTQYF.

This clonotype was counted a few times. V is TRBV9 and J is TRBJ2-7, with 8 bases aligning to TRBD1. CDR3 length: 15 amino acids. Germline lookup yields CDR1 SGDLS and CDR2 YYNGEE. The ends lost 3 bases at V and 5 bases at J; junction bases unmatched: 10. CDR3 protein: CASSASMDREDEQYF. CDR3 coding DNA: TGTGCCAGCAGCGCCAGCATGGACAGGGAGGACGAGCAGTACTTC. Complete variable domain (other parts from reference TRBV9 and TRBJ2-7): DSGVTQTPKHLITATGQRVTLRCSPRSGDLSVYWYQQSLDQGLQFLIQYYNGEERAKGNILERFSAQQFPDLHSELNLSSLELGDSALYFCASSASMDREDEQYFGPGTRLTVT.

This rearrangement joins TRBV7-9 to TRBJ2-3; no firm D call. V dropped 0 bases and J dropped 3 bases, with 10 bases sitting between them. The CDR3 sequence is 15 residues long. The V gene's germline CDR1 is SEHNR and CDR2 FQNEAQ (reference sequence). CDR3 nucleotide sequence: TGTGCCAGCAGCTTAGCGCGAACGAAGACAGATACGCAGTATTTT. It specifies CASSLARTKTDTQYF. Full variable domain (rest looked up from reference TRBV7-9 and TRBJ2-3): DTGVSQNPRHKITKRGQNVTFRCDPISEHNRLYWYRQTLGQGPEFLTYFQNEAQLEKSRLLSDRFSAERPKGSFSTLEIQRTEQGDSAMYLCASSLARTKTDTQYFGPGTRLTVL.

Ten or more counts support this clonotype. The chain combines TRBV7-2 with TRBJ2-3; maybe TRBD1 (5 bases). The CDR3 is 16 residues long. The V gene's germline CDR1 is SGHTA and CDR2 FQGNSA. Trimming pared 4 bases from V and 4 bases from J, leaving 18 bases between. CDR3 bases: TGTGCCAGCAGCTCCCCCTTGAGGCAGGGCCCAGATACGCAGTATTTT. Amino acids: CASSSPLRQGPDTQYF.

The rearrangement links TRBV20-1 to TRBJ2-1, with D hard to call. Trimming removed 6 bases at V and 6 bases at J, with 9 bases between. Germline loops: CDR1 DFQATT, CDR2 SNEGSKA (reference sequence). This CDR3 spans 11 amino acids. CDR3 DNA sequence: TGCAGTGCCGGGCATTCCAATGAGCAGTTCTTC. Amino acid sequence: CSAGHSNEQFF.

The J gene is TRBJ2-5, the V gene TRBV14; D possibly uses TRBD1 or TRBD2 (5 bases each). The germline V gene has CDR1 SGHDN and CDR2 FVKESK. This CDR3 is built from 14 residues. V shed 3 bases and J shed 7 bases, with 15 bases lying between them. The CDR3 DNA is TGTGCCAGCAGCCAGGGGGTAATCAAGGGGACCCAGTACTTC. Amino acid sequence: CASSQGVIKGTQYF.

This chain uses TRBV20-1 with TRBJ2-6, with 9 bases matching TRBD1. V lost 3 bases to trimming and J lost 0 bases; unmatched junction nucleotides: 9. CDR3 length: 18 amino acids. From germline, CDR1 is DFQATT and CDR2 SNEGSKA (reference sequence). The CDR3 DNA reads as TGCAGTGCTAGTCGATGGGACAGGGAATACTCTGGGGCCAACGTCCTGACTTTC. Protein: CSASRWDREYSGANVLTF.

This clonotype has only a few counts. The V gene is TRBV5-5, the J gene TRBJ2-2; maybe TRBD1 (6 bases). The CDR3 has 14 residues. The V gene lost 1 base and the J gene lost 6 bases, with 10 bases spanning the gap. Germline loops: CDR1 SGHKS, CDR2 YYEKEE (reference sequence). CDR3 coding DNA: TGTGCCAGCAGCTTGACAGGGTGGCCCGGGGAGCTGTTTTTT. This translates into CASSLTGWPGELFF.

V is TRBV3-1 and J is TRBJ1-5; D is undetermined. Germline-derived CDR1 and CDR2 are LGHDT and YNNKEL (reference sequence). Trimming removed 0 bases at V and 4 bases at J, with 7 bases between. The CDR3 consists of 14 residues. The CDR3 sequence: CASSQDLRNQPQHF. The CDR3 region has the DNA TGTGCCAGCAGCCAAGATCTTAGGAATCAGCCCCAGCATTTT.